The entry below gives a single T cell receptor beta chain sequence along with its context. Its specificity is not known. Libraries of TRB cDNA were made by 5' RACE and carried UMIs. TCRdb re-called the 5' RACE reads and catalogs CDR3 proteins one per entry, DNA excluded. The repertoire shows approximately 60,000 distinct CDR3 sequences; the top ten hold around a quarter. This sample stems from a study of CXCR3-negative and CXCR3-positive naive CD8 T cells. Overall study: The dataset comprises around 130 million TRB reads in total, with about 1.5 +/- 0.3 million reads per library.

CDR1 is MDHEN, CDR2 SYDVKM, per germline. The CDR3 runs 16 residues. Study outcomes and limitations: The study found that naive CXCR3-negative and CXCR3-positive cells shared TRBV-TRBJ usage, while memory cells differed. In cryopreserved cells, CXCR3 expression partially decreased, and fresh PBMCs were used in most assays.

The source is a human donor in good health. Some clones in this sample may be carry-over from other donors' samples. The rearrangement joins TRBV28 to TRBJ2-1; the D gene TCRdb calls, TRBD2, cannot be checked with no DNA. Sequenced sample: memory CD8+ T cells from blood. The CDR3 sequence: CASSSLKREKVNEQFF.